The 31 T cell receptor beta chains below were found in one sample sequenced in a study of beta chain features in type 1 diabetes. The sequenced template was cDNA made from the entire isolated RNA. Generated by immunoSEQ multiplex PCR, the TCRdb table keeps only in-frame clones and is missing some. The sample has around 150,000 clones, about 8.5% seen once; the top ten hold 0.55% to 0.65%. The material sequenced was central memory CD4+ T cells from blood. These receptors came from a man aged 18 to 30 in good health.

This clone was observed a handful of times. V usage is TRBV5-5 and J usage is TRBJ2-5; D is possibly TRBD2 (6 bases). V lost 2 bases, J lost 0 bases, and 11 bases lay in between. Looked up from germline, CDR1 is SGHKS and CDR2 is YYEKEE (reference sequence). The CDR3 sequence is 15 residues long. In DNA, the CDR3 is TGTGCCAGCAGCTTAGGAGGGGTCAACCAAGAGACCCAGTACTTC. Translating gives CASSLGGVNQETQYF.

This chain links TRBV4-2 with TRBJ2-5; TRBD2 aligns across 14 bases. The CDR3 loop spans 16 amino acids. V shed 4 bases, J shed 2 bases, and the junction held 3 bases outside the gene matches. Germline CDR1 reads LGHNA; CDR2 reads YNFKEQ. CDR3 sequence: CASSRRTSGGQETQYF. As DNA, the CDR3 is TGTGCCAGCAGCCGCAGGACTAGCGGGGGGCAAGAGACCCAGTACTTC.

This clone was counted at least ten times. The chain is built from TRBV5-1 and TRBJ1-2; 7 bases fit TRBD1. With 4 bases clipped from V and 6 bases from J, the junction kept 12 bases outside the gene matches. Germline V gene lookup returns CDR1 SGHRS and CDR2 YFSETQ. This CDR3 has 15 amino acids. The DNA of the CDR3 is TGCGCCAGCAGCCAGACCTACAGGGGTGAGGATGGCTACACCTTC. Its translation is CASSQTYRGEDGYTF.

The chain links TRBV5-4 to TRBJ1-1, with D uncertain. Between the trimmed V and J ends, which lost 1 base and 4 bases, there was a span of 20 bases. This CDR3 spans 17 amino acids. CDR1 and CDR2 (germline): SGHNT, YYREEE (reference sequence). The CDR3 spells CASSLRRMIDLTTEAFF. CDR3 DNA sequence: TGTGCCAGCAGCTTGAGACGGATGATAGACTTGACCACTGAAGCTTTCTTT.

In its sample, this clone was seen a few times. One end of the junction fails to match germline, which may point to a read error. The V and J genes are TRBV10-3 and TRBJ2-3; possibly TRBD2 for D (6 bases). The CDR3 spans 18 residues. Germline loops: CDR1 ENHRY, CDR2 SYGVKD. The CDR3: CASSLDLLRGSDEDTQYF. DNA of the CDR3: TGTGCCAGCAGTCTAGACCTTTTGCGGGGCTCAGATGAAGATACGCAGTATTTT.

The table lists this clone with a few counts. The chain is built from TRBV27 and TRBJ1-6; weak D call: TRBD1 (5 bases). V lost 6 bases to trimming and J lost 7 bases, with 10 bases between them. The CDR3 consists of 13 residues. Germline V gives CDR1 MNHEY, CDR2 SMNVEV (reference sequence). The CDR3 DNA follows: TGTGCCAGCAGCGACAGAGCCAATTCACCCCTCCACTTT. Its protein product is CASSDRANSPLHF.

This chain connects TRBV9 to TRBJ2-1; 11 bases map to TRBD2. J lost 9 bases, V lost 0 bases, and 11 bases had no gene match. The CDR3 contains 17 residues. Germline loops: CDR1 SGDLS, CDR2 YYNGEE. CDR3 sequence reads: CASSVGVAGGLQGEQFF. CDR3 nucleotide sequence: TGTGCCAGCAGCGTAGGCGTAGCGGGAGGGTTGCAGGGTGAGCAGTTCTTC.

This clone was observed a handful of times. The genes are TRBV10-3 and TRBJ2-7; tentative D call: TRBD2 (6 bases). The V gene's germline CDR1 is ENHRY and CDR2 SYGVKD. The CDR3 covers 13 residues. The V gene lost 8 bases and the J gene lost 2 bases, with 13 bases spanning the gap. The CDR3 coding sequence is TGTGCCATCGGCGAGCGGGTTCCCTACGAGCAGTACTTC. It is translated as CAIGERVPYEQYF.

The rearrangement joins TRBV11-2 to TRBJ1-1; possible D gene TRBD1, 6 bases. The CDR3 is 14 residues long. The V end was cut by 4 bases, the J end by 12 bases, with 21 bases between. CDR1 is SGHAT, CDR2 FQNNGV, per germline. CDR3 loop: CASSSPRGTNGTFF. In nucleotides, the CDR3 is TGTGCCAGCAGCTCACCCAGGGGAACAAATGGGACTTTCTTT.

The chain has TRBV28 and TRBJ2-2, with a weak D call TRBD1 (5 bases). Trimming took off 10 bases at V and 5 bases at J, with 17 bases between the two ends. This CDR3 contains 14 residues. Germline V gene data show CDR1 as MDHEN and CDR2 as SYDVKM. DNA of the CDR3: TGTGCCACACCTACTCCTTCAGGGACCGGGGAGCTGTTTTTT. Translation gives CATPTPSGTGELFF.

The J gene is TRBJ1-5, the V gene TRBV4-1; 9 bases map to TRBD1. J lost 4 bases, V lost 4 bases, and 2 bases had no gene match. The CDR3 has 14 amino acids. Per germline, CDR1 MGHRA and CDR2 YSYEKL. The CDR3 reads CASSLGQGNQPQHF. For the CDR3, the DNA is TGCGCCAGCAGCCTCGGACAGGGGAATCAGCCCCAGCATTTT.

This clone was observed a handful of times. The chain recombines TRBV7-9 with TRBJ2-1; TRBD2 matches at 10 bases. CDR1 is SEHNR and CDR2 is FQNEAQ in the germline V gene (reference sequence). This CDR3 contains 17 residues. Germline trimming cut 8 bases from V and 4 bases from J; bases unmatched to any gene: 14. CDR3 loop: CASRGRTSGIPYNEQFF. DNA for the CDR3: TGTGCCAGCCGAGGGAGGACTAGCGGAATACCTTACAATGAGCAGTTCTTC.

This clone was seen a few times. Because the CDR3's place on the DNA is in doubt, the DNA is left out and the CDR3 is given as listed by TCRdb. The gene calls are TRBV6-5 and TRBJ1-6. A total of 14 residues make up the CDR3, ends included. Germline lookup yields CDR1 MNHEY and CDR2 SVGAGI. The CDR3 sequence is CASSSSRVGSPLHF.

The rearrangement links TRBV15 to TRBJ1-1, with unresolved D. The CDR3 runs to 14 residues. Germline values: CDR1 LNHNV, CDR2 YYDKDF (reference sequence). The V end was cut by 1 base, the J end by 1 base, with 7 bases between. The CDR3 DNA sequence: TGTGCCACCAGCAGAGCAAGAGGGAACACTGAAGCTTTCTTT. This translates into CATSRARGNTEAFF. The variable domain in full, with the rest retrieved from reference TRBV15 and TRBJ1-1, is DAMVIQNPRYQVTQFGKPVTLSCSQTLNHNVMYWYQQKSSQAPKLLFHYYDKDFNNEADTPDNFQSRRPNTSFCFLDIRSPGLGDTAMYLCATSRARGNTEAFFGQGTRLTVV.

This chain uses TRBV7-3 with TRBJ2-3, with D maybe TRBD2 (6 bases). Per germline, CDR1 SGHTA and CDR2 FQGTGA. Deletions cut 5 bases from V and 2 bases from J, with 14 bases between. This CDR3 spans 15 amino acids. Here the CDR3 reads CASSPAGPITDTQYF. CDR3 bases: TGTGCCAGCAGCCCGGCGGGACCCATCACAGATACGCAGTATTTT.

There are a few counts of this clone. This chain links TRBV4-2 with TRBJ2-5, with TRBD2 as a possible D gene (6 bases). The CDR3 consists of 14 residues. The V gene's germline CDR1 is LGHNA and CDR2 YNFKEQ. Deletions cut 1 base from V and 4 bases from J, with 10 bases between. The CDR3 loop reads CASSQGQRAETQYF. In DNA form, the CDR3 reads TGTGCCAGCAGCCAAGGACAGCGGGCAGAGACCCAGTACTTC.

V usage is TRBV6-1 and J usage is TRBJ1-5; weak D call: TRBD1 (5 bases). CDR1 MNHNS and CDR2 SASEGT come from the germline V gene. V gave up 4 bases and J gave up 0 bases, with 13 bases separating them. This CDR3 comprises 16 residues. The CDR3 sequence is CASSGQGWNSNQPQHF. DNA for the CDR3: TGTGCCAGCAGTGGGCAGGGATGGAATAGCAATCAGCCCCAGCATTTT.

This clone appeared a few times. The V call is TRBV9, the J call TRBJ2-1; D gene unclear. Trimming took 0 bases from V and 3 from J, leaving 4 bases between them. Germline CDR1 SGDLS, CDR2 YYNGEE. There are 13 residues in the CDR3. CDR3 amino acids: CASSVGHYNEQFF. CDR3 nucleotides: TGTGCCAGCAGCGTAGGTCACTACAATGAGCAGTTCTTC.

The CDR3 here is CASSLQGGSYNEQFF. In DNA, the CDR3 is TGTGCCAGCAGCTTACAGGGGGGTTCCTACAATGAGCAGTTCTTC. This rearrangement joins TRBV7-9 to TRBJ2-1; D is possibly TRBD1 (7 bases). V dropped 2 bases and J dropped 1 base, with 9 bases sitting between them. Per the germline V gene, CDR1 is SEHNR and CDR2 is FQNEAQ (reference sequence). The length of the CDR3 is 15 residues. Variable domain in full (rest from reference TRBV7-9 and TRBJ2-1): DTGVSQNPRHKITKRGQNVTFRCDPISEHNRLYWYRQTLGQGPEFLTYFQNEAQLEKSRLLSDRFSAERPKGSFSTLEIQRTEQGDSAMYLCASSLQGGSYNEQFFGPGTRLTVL.

This clone has only a few counts. The rearrangement joins TRBV5-1 to TRBJ1-1; 8 bases are a match to TRBD1. Germline assignment: CDR1 SGHRS and CDR2 YFSETQ. There are 15 residues in the CDR3. The V and J ends lost 2 bases and 1 base, in that order; junction bases with no gene match: 4. The CDR3 region has the DNA TGCGCCAGCAGCTTCTCCGGGACAGGGAACACTGAAGCTTTCTTT. Translation gives CASSFSGTGNTEAFF.

V gene TRBV4-1 combines with J gene TRBJ2-1; 11 nucleotides line up with TRBD1. In germline, CDR1 is MGHRA, CDR2 YSYEKL. Trimming took 4 bases from V and 9 from J; bases not matched to a gene: 8. The CDR3 has 15 residues. CDR3 protein: CASSRGTGGTGEQFF. CDR3 coding DNA: TGCGCCAGCAGCCGCGGGACAGGGGGGACCGGTGAGCAGTTCTTC.

This clone was found a few times. One end of the junction varies from germline; a read error may be responsible. The chain combines TRBV7-7 with TRBJ2-1, with 7 bases fitting TRBD2. Germline V gives CDR1 SSHAT, CDR2 FNYEAQ (reference sequence). This CDR3 is built from 16 residues. The CDR3: CASSLTSELTYNEQFF. The CDR3 DNA is TGTGCTAGCAGCCTAACTAGCGAATTAACCTACAATGAGCAGTTCTTC.

The J gene is TRBJ1-1, the V gene TRBV6-5, with D maybe TRBD1 (5 bases). The CDR3 sequence is 16 residues long. Germline-derived CDR1 and CDR2 are MNHEY and SVGAGI. Trimming removed 0 bases from V and 7 bases from J, with 18 bases in between. CDR3 loop: CASSYSIGGGGGEAFF. The CDR3 nucleotides read TGTGCCAGCAGTTACTCGATAGGCGGGGGGGGAGGTGAAGCTTTCTTT.

This chain uses TRBV7-6 with TRBJ2-1; perhaps TRBD1 as D (6 bases). The germline V gene encodes CDR1 SGHVS and CDR2 FNYEAQ. Trimming took off 3 bases at V and 9 bases at J, with 18 bases between the two ends. The CDR3 is 15 residues long. CDR3 in DNA: TGTGCCAGCAGCTTGTCTCCGGACAGTTTTCGTGAGCAGTTCTTC. It is translated as CASSLSPDSFREQFF.

This clone was observed many times. This chain joins TRBV5-4 and TRBJ2-7; TRBD2 matches 7 bases. CDR1 is SGHNT, CDR2 YYREEE, per germline (reference sequence). This CDR3 is built from 13 residues. Trimming cost V 4 bases and J 4 bases; bases outside gene matches: 5. CDR3 region: CASSIGTIYEQYF. The CDR3 nucleotides are TGTGCCAGCAGCATCGGGACTATTTACGAGCAGTACTTC.

CDR3 nucleotide sequence: TGTGCCAGCAGCTTAGTGTCCGAGCTTCCCAACTATGGCTACACCTTC. Protein: CASSLVSELPNYGYTF. The rearrangement links TRBV7-2 to TRBJ1-2; D gene unclear. The CDR3 is 16 amino acids. V was pared by 1 base and J by 2 bases, with 14 bases between. Germline V gene sequence: CDR1 SGHTA, CDR2 FQGNSA.

CDR3 in DNA: TGTGCCAGCAGCCCACTGGGGACTAGCGTTTGGGAGCAGTTCTTC. Protein product: CASSPLGTSVWEQFF. The chain couples TRBV5-6 to TRBJ2-1, with 10 bases fitting TRBD2. The CDR3 has 15 amino acids. Germline V lookup: CDR1 SGHDT, CDR2 YYEEEE. Unmatched junction bases numbered 11, after V lost 4 bases and J lost 10 bases.

This clone was picked up a small number of times. The J gene is TRBJ2-1, the V gene TRBV11-3; 11 bases map to TRBD2. CDR1 and CDR2 from the germline V gene are SGHNT and YENEEA. CDR3 length: 15 amino acids. V dropped 5 bases and J dropped 8; count of bases not matched to a gene: 8. CDR3 coding DNA: TGTGCCAGCAGCCATAGCGGGAGGGGCTTGGATGAGCAGTTCTTC. It specifies CASSHSGRGLDEQFF. Full variable domain (missing parts from reference TRBV11-3 and TRBJ2-1): EAGVVQSPRYKIIEKKQPVAFWCNPISGHNTLYWYLQNLGQGPELLIRYENEEAVDDSQLPKDRFSAERLKGVDSTLKIQPAELGDSAVYLCASSHSGRGLDEQFFGPGTRLTVL.

The V and J genes are TRBV9 and TRBJ2-1; no clear D. Germline V lookup: CDR1 SGDLS, CDR2 YYNGEE. The V end was cut by 0 bases, the J end by 7 bases, with 8 bases between. The CDR3 contains 13 residues. The CDR3 loop is CASSVAVLNEQFF. The CDR3 region has the DNA TGTGCCAGCAGCGTAGCTGTCCTGAATGAGCAGTTCTTC.

This clone was seen many times. J is TRBJ2-5 and V is TRBV7-2; possible D gene TRBD1, 5 bases. The CDR3 sequence is 14 residues long. Per the germline V gene, CDR1 is SGHTA and CDR2 is FQGNSA. V was shortened by 5 bases and J by 1 base, with 11 bases between the two germline ends. The CDR3 bases are TGTGCCAGCAGCGCAGACAGTGCCCAAGAGACCCAGTACTTC. It encodes CASSADSAQETQYF.

Only a few counts were recorded for this clone. This sequence joins TRBV7-2 and TRBJ1-2; 7 positions agree with TRBD1. Germline V CDR1 and CDR2: SGHTA, FQGNSA. V was pared by 1 base and J by 0 bases, with 2 bases of the junction left unmatched. The CDR3 spans 15 residues. This CDR3 is CASSLDQGANYGYTF. The CDR3 DNA reads as TGTGCCAGCAGCTTAGACCAGGGGGCTAACTATGGCTACACCTTC.